The present T cell receptor (beta chain) was sequenced within a study of siplizumab effects on memory and regulatory T cells (dated by TCRdb to between 2019 and 2020). About the investigation overall: The effect of the anti-CD2 antibody siplizumab on alloreactive T-cell subsets was examined in allogeneic mixed lymphocyte reactions constructed from human PBMCs. Study-level results and caveats: Among mappable alloreactive CD4+ clones, an average Treg-derived fraction of around 71% was observed with siplizumab, compared with around 28% in control reactions. Compared with memory T cells, unstimulated naive T cells appeared more diverse, and naive cells seemed to make a substantial contribution to the alloresponse. Because sequences below about 10^-5 frequency were poorly captured, only a minor fraction of alloreactive clones could be mapped to unstimulated subsets. Whether proliferating Tregs from siplizumab cultures were suppressive was not functionally confirmed. A naive or memory phenotype could not be assigned to roughly 75-96% of proliferating CD4+ or CD8+ clones. The cumulative frequency of alloreactive sequences traceable to unstimulated CD4+ memory T cells was significantly reduced by siplizumab.

The library relied on the immunoSEQ multiplex PCR assay. The deep sequencing platform assayed about 10^5 TCR templates per sample. Genomic DNA extracted from sorted T cells was used for TCRbeta CDR3 sequencing. As for the authors' bioinformatics: Clonal analysis of TCRbeta CDR3 data was done in the R programming language. Comparing unstimulated samples against CFSE-low samples taken after the reaction was how alloreactive CD4+ and CD8+ clones were defined. Regulatory or non-regulatory origin of alloreactive CD4+ clones was assigned by matching sequences to the sorted unstimulated Treg and non-Treg repertoires. The table comes from immuneACCESS by way of TCRdb, which keeps in-frame sequences with V and J called. Part of the clones is missing from these tables; in studies checked, under half for an unresolved V gene and the rest for unknown reasons. V, J and clone size are taken as reported in that table, and D and trimming were inferred from the DNA itself. The sample table contains more than 95,000 clones; only one count was recorded for about 94% of them. Approximately 1.8% of the sample is taken by the ten largest.

Worth noting for this clone: There is no known antigen for this receptor. Per-base qualities were not stored, and no clone one base away is much larger.

Sorted unstimulated T cells, along with proliferating T cells recovered from mixed lymphocyte reactions, underwent TCRbeta CDR3 sequencing. Fresh whole blood from approximately 9 HLA-typed healthy donors was used to isolate PBMCs. Unstimulated CD4+ non-regulatory T cells were FACS-sorted to map the origin of alloreactive clones. The cysteine opens and the phenylalanine closes a CDR3 of 15 amino acids. Here the CDR3 DNA is all that survives: 45 bases in frame from base 1. V loses 3 bases at its end and J loses 5 bases; junction bases beyond the gene matches: 6. The germline V gene encodes CDR1 SGHRS and CDR2 YFSETQ.

The sequenced sample was non-Treg CD4+ T cells sorted from blood. Per the publication, the cell subset or site label means: FACS-sorted unstimulated CD4+ non-regulatory T cells. Rearrangement joined TRBV5-1 to TRBJ1-5, and 9 bases in between align with TRBD1. This sequence originates from a human donor in good health. DNA sequence: TGCGCCAGCAGCTCGGGACAGGGCAATCATCAGCCCCAGCATTTT. The resulting protein is CASSSGQGNHQPQHF.